The 25 T cell receptor beta chains below come from one sample, sequenced in a study of T cells in Graves' hyperthyroidism and ophthalmopathy. TCR beta CDR3 region amplification was performed from RNA transcripts. First-round RT-PCR with HTBI primers amplified the TCR CDR3 region. TCRdb re-called the multiplex PCR reads through MiXCR, storing one row per CDR3 protein. This table has hundreds of thousands of distinct CDR3 sequences, around 14% appearing once. The specimen sequenced was blood. Receptors originate from a woman aged 25 to 39 with Graves' hyperthyroidism that later progressed to Graves' ophthalmopathy.

At least ten counts were recorded for this clonotype. The V and J genes are TRBV12-3 or TRBV12-4 and TRBJ2-1, with 13 bases aligning to TRBD2. The V segment lost 7 bases and the J segment 5 bases; nucleotides outside the gene matches: 8. The CDR3 has 16 residues. CDR3 sequence (DNA): TGTGCCAGCACCCGGACTGGGACTAGCGGGAACAATGAGCAGTTCTTC. Its protein is CASTRTGTSGNNEQFF.

This clonotype was seen at least ten times. The chain joins TRBV28 to TRBJ1-2; 8 bases agree with TRBD1. The CDR3 runs to 14 residues. V shed 7 bases, J shed 8 bases, and the junction held 12 bases outside the gene matches. Per germline, CDR1 MDHEN and CDR2 SYDVKM. The CDR3 protein is CASTLGDRGWGYTF. Here the CDR3 DNA reads TGTGCCAGCACCTTAGGCGACAGGGGCTGGGGCTACACCTTC.

This clonotype has a count of ten or more. The chain links TRBV6-1 to TRBJ1-5, with TRBD1 identical over 10 bases. The CDR3 sequence is 14 residues long. Germline V gives CDR1 MNHNS, CDR2 SASEGT. V was pared by 6 bases and J by 5 bases, with 4 bases of the junction left unmatched. CDR3 nucleotides: TGTGCCAGCAGGAGGACAGGGGGACATCAGCCCCAGCATTTT. It specifies CASRRTGGHQPQHF.

The sample holds a few counts of this clonotype. The chain joins TRBV6-1 to TRBJ2-1; D is possibly TRBD2 (6 bases). The CDR3 has 15 residues. Germline V gives CDR1 MNHNS, CDR2 SASEGT. V lost 3 bases, J lost 7 bases, and 16 bases lay in between. The DNA of the CDR3 is TGTGCCAGCAGTGATCGACTAGGGGTGGGGAATGAGCAGTTCTTC. This gives the protein CASSDRLGVGNEQFF.

The table lists this clonotype with a few counts. This chain connects TRBV30 to TRBJ1-4; TRBD1 aligns across 10 bases. Germline loops: CDR1 GTSNPN, CDR2 SVGIG (reference sequence). The trim removed 3 bases at V and 7 bases at J, leaving 2 bases unmatched. The CDR3 is made up of 13 amino acids. CDR3 loop: CAWRTGGTEKLFF. The CDR3 DNA is TGTGCCTGGAGGACAGGGGGCACTGAAAAACTGTTTTTT.

This clonotype was picked up many times. The chain joins TRBV10-3 to TRBJ1-1; 10 bases line up with TRBD1. The CDR3 sequence is 14 residues long. V dropped 6 bases and J dropped 3; count of bases not matched to a gene: 4. From germline, CDR1 is ENHRY and CDR2 SYGVKD. The CDR3 bases are TGTGCCATCAGCCGACAGGGGGCCGACACTGAAGCTTTCTTT. Residues: CAISRQGADTEAFF.

This clonotype has a count of ten or more. The chain recombines TRBV7-9 with TRBJ2-1; a possible D gene is TRBD2 (5 bases). V was cut by 1 base and J by 7 bases, with 11 bases left in between. The germline gives CDR1 SEHNR, CDR2 FQNEAQ (reference sequence). This CDR3 is built from 14 residues. CDR3 sequence reads: CASSLGVGVNEQFF. The CDR3, as DNA: TGTGCCAGCAGCTTAGGGGTCGGGGTGAATGAGCAGTTCTTC.

This clonotype was seen a few times. CDR3 DNA: TGTGCTAGTGGTTTGGGGGAGGGGGAAAAACTGTTTTTT. Encoded protein: CASGLGEGEKLFF. The rearrangement links TRBV12-5 to TRBJ1-4; D might be TRBD1 (5 bases). Trimming pared 1 base from V and 8 bases from J, leaving 8 bases between. The CDR3 sequence is 13 residues long. From germline, CDR1 is LGHNT and CDR2 FRNRAP.

There are many counts of this clonotype. The genes are TRBV6-2 or TRBV6-3 and TRBJ2-2; no clear D. With 5 bases removed from V and 4 bases from J, the gap between germline ends came to 14 bases. The CDR3 covers 15 residues. CDR1 is MNHEY and CDR2 is SVGEGT in the germline V gene. DNA for the CDR3: TGTGCCAGCAGTGACGCGAGTTTGAGCACCGGGGAGCTGTTTTTT. It codes for CASSDASLSTGELFF.

This clonotype was seen ten or more times. The J gene is TRBJ1-2, the V gene TRBV5-1; D gene ambiguous. V lost 4 bases and J 3 bases, leaving 7 bases between the germline ends. The CDR3 loop spans 12 amino acids. Germline CDR1 is SGHRS and CDR2 is YFSETQ. DNA for the CDR3: TGCGCCAGCAGCGGGAGAGACTATGGCTACACCTTC. Its translation: CASSGRDYGYTF.

This clonotype has at least ten counts. The V call is TRBV27, the J call TRBJ1-1; D unresolved. This CDR3 spans 13 amino acids. The V and J ends lost 3 bases and 1 base respectively, with 6 bases between them. Per the germline V gene, CDR1 is MNHEY and CDR2 is SMNVEV (reference sequence). The CDR3 loop reads CASSFRRNTEAFF. DNA for the CDR3: TGTGCCAGCAGTTTCCGACGGAACACTGAAGCTTTCTTT.

The sample holds many counts of this clonotype. The rearrangement joins TRBV11-2 to TRBJ1-1; D might be TRBD1 (6 bases). Per the germline V gene, CDR1 is SGHAT and CDR2 is FQNNGV. This CDR3 contains 13 residues. The V gene lost 6 bases and the J gene lost 4 bases, with 12 bases spanning the gap. CDR3: CASRRGGVTEAFF. Written as DNA, the CDR3 is TGTGCCAGCAGGCGAGGGGGGGTCACTGAAGCTTTCTTT.

This clonotype was recorded a few times. The rearrangement joins TRBV7-2 to TRBJ1-1; D is unresolved. Germline V gene sequence: CDR1 SGHTA, CDR2 FQGNSA. This CDR3 region has 16 residues. Trimming removed 6 bases from V and 5 bases from J, with 22 bases in between. The CDR3 loop reads CASRRTSLDAWTEAFF. CDR3 nucleotide sequence: TGTGCCAGCAGGCGTACCAGCCTTGACGCGTGGACTGAAGCTTTCTTT.

This clonotype has ten or more counts. This chain joins TRBV6-1 and TRBJ2-1; 7 nucleotides agree with TRBD2. V gave up 2 bases and J gave up 9 bases; unmatched junction bases: 4. Germline CDR1 is MNHNS and CDR2 is SASEGT. This CDR3 has 13 amino acids. The CDR3 nucleotides read TGTGCCAGCAGTGAACGGGGGGTGGGTGAGCAGTTCTTC. Translating gives CASSERGVGEQFF.

The chain has TRBV10-3 and TRBJ2-1, with D tentatively TRBD2 (5 bases). The CDR3 loop spans 15 amino acids. Per the germline V gene, CDR1 is ENHRY and CDR2 is SYGVKD. V gave up 7 bases and J gave up 2 bases, with 15 bases separating them. DNA of the CDR3: TGTGCCATCACCGGACTTTTCTTGACCTACAATGAGCAGTTCTTC. Its protein product is CAITGLFLTYNEQFF.

This clonotype has a count of ten or more. V and J are TRBV18 and TRBJ2-7, with 13 bases fitting TRBD2. CDR1 KGHSH and CDR2 LQKENI come from the germline V gene. J was trimmed by 4 bases and V by 2 bases; bases with no gene match: 2. The CDR3 is 15 amino acids. CDR3 nucleotides: TGTGCCAGCTCACCAGGACTAGCGGGAGAGTACGAGCAGTACTTC. It is translated as CASSPGLAGEYEQYF.

In this sample, this clonotype turned up many times. CDR3 sequence reads: CATTMGYTEAFF. CDR3 DNA sequence: TGTGCCACCACCATGGGTTACACTGAAGCTTTCTTT. V is TRBV19 and J is TRBJ1-1, with no clear D. V lost 10 bases and J lost 3, with 12 bases in between. This CDR3 comprises 12 residues. Germline lookup yields CDR1 LNHDA and CDR2 SQIVND (reference sequence).

This clonotype was seen many times. The chain uses TRBV20-1 and TRBJ2-7; 11 nucleotides line up with TRBD2. The CDR3 covers 15 residues. Germline CDR1 DFQATT, CDR2 SNEGSKA (reference sequence). With V trimmed by 0 bases and J by 6 bases, 7 bases remained unmatched. CDR3 sequence: CSAREPLAGVGEQYF. The CDR3 DNA reads TGCAGTGCTAGAGAACCACTAGCGGGAGTTGGCGAGCAGTACTTC.

Many counts were recorded for this clonotype. The gene calls are TRBV12-3 or TRBV12-4 and TRBJ2-5, with 7 bases matching TRBD2. The trim removed 4 bases at V and 3 bases at J, leaving 2 bases unmatched. There are 13 residues in the CDR3. The CDR3 DNA reads as TGTGCCAGCAGTTGGGGGGGGAAAGAGACCCAGTACTTC. Its translation is CASSWGGKETQYF.

In this sample, this clonotype turned up a few times. The rearrangement uses TRBV29-1 and TRBJ2-1; possibly TRBD1 for D (7 bases). Trimming took off 7 bases at V and 8 bases at J, with 21 bases between the two ends. Germline V CDR1 and CDR2: SQVTM, ANQGSEA. This CDR3 is 14 amino acids long. The CDR3 reads CSGGERGQGDEQFF. The CDR3 DNA follows: TGCAGCGGGGGGGAGAGGGGGCAAGGGGATGAGCAGTTCTTC.

This clonotype showed up many times. The rearrangement joins TRBV28 to TRBJ2-7; TRBD1 matches 10 bases. Germline V CDR1 and CDR2: MDHEN, SYDVKM. CDR3 length: 15 amino acids. V shed 10 bases and J 3 bases; nucleotides not matched to a gene: 12. CDR3 sequence: CAILEGGQGSYEQYF. The CDR3, as DNA: TGTGCCATCCTAGAGGGGGGACAGGGGAGCTACGAGCAGTACTTC.

This clonotype was counted ten times or more. The chain combines TRBV7-2 with TRBJ1-2; 11 bases align to TRBD1. CDR3 size: 15 residues. Germline values: CDR1 SGHTA, CDR2 FQGNSA. The J segment lost 5 bases and the V segment lost 5 bases, leaving 7 bases of the junction unmatched. CDR3 nucleotides: TGTGCCAGCAGCACTGGACAGGGGGCTTTGTATGGCTACACCTTC. Translation gives CASSTGQGALYGYTF.

The chain has TRBV24-1 and TRBJ2-5; 7 bases fit TRBD2. Germline CDR1 and CDR2: KGHDR and SFDVKD. Trimming cost V 2 bases and J 7 bases; bases outside gene matches: 9. CDR3 size: 15 residues. In nucleotides, the CDR3 is TGTGCCACCAGTGATTCCGACTTGGGCGGGGGGACCCAGTACTTC. Its protein is CATSDSDLGGGTQYF.

The rearrangement joins TRBV27 to TRBJ2-7, with D hard to call. CDR3 length: 14 amino acids. The germline V gene encodes CDR1 MNHEY and CDR2 SMNVEV (reference sequence). With 2 bases removed from V and 3 bases from J, the gap between germline ends came to 11 bases. The CDR3, as DNA: TGTGCCAGCAGTTTAATATCAGAGATCTACGAGCAGTACTTC. Its protein is CASSLISEIYEQYF.

This clonotype was seen many times. This chain connects TRBV11-1 to TRBJ2-3; D is unclear. The ends were cut back, 3 bases at V and 0 bases at J, with 7 bases in the middle. CDR1 SGHAT and CDR2 FQDESV come from the germline V gene (reference sequence). This CDR3 comprises 14 residues. The CDR3 reads CASSFPGSTDTQYF. CDR3 sequence (DNA): TGTGCCAGCAGCTTCCCCGGGAGCACAGATACGCAGTATTTT.